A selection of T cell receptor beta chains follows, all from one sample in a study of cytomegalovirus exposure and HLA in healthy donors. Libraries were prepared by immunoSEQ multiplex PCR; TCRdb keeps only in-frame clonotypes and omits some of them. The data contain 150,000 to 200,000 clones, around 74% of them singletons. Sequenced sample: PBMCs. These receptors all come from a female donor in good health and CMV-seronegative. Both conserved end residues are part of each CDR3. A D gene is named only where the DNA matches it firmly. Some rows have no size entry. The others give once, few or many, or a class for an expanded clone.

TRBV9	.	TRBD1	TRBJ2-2	CASTWEPTGGSGELFF	TGTGCCAGCACCTGGGAACCGACAGGGGGCTCCGGGGAGCTGTTTTTT
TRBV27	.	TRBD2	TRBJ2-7	CASSFSGGAYEQYF	TGTGCCAGCAGTTTTAGCGGGGGGGCCTACGAGCAGTACTTC
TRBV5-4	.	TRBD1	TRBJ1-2	CASSLPGGTYGYTF	TGTGCCAGCAGCTTGCCAGGGGGCACCTATGGCTACACCTTC
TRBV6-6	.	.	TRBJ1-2	CASSYSRDISNYGYTF	TGTGCCAGCAGTTACTCAAGGGACATCTCTAACTATGGCTACACCTTC
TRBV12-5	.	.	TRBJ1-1	CASGPAGDTEAFF	TGTGCTAGTGGACCAGCGGGGGACACTGAAGCTTTCTTT
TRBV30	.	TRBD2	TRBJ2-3	CAWSGSGRRGTDTQYF	TGTGCCTGGAGTGGAAGCGGGAGGAGAGGCACAGATACGCAGTATTTT
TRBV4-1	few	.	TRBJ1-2	CASSQDYTGYTSGYTF	TGCGCCAGCAGCCAAGATTACACAGGGTATACCTCTGGCTACACCTTC
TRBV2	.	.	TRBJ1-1	CASRGPEGTEAFF	TGTGCCAGCCGAGGCCCCGAGGGCACTGAAGCTTTCTTT
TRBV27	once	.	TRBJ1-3	CASSLGGGQRNTIYF	TGTGCCAGCAGTTTGGGGGGGGGACAAAGAAACACCATATATTTT
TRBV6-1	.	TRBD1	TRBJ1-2	CASSEAPGGAFGYTF	TGTGCCAGCAGTGAAGCGCCAGGGGGCGCGTTTGGCTACACCTTC
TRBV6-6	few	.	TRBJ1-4	CASSGSTNEKLFF	TGTGCCAGCTCGGGGTCAACTAATGAAAAACTGTTTTTT
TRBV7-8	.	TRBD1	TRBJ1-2	CASSWGQGHGYTF	TGTGCCAGCAGCTGGGGACAGGGACACGGCTACACCTTC
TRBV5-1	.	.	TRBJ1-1	CASSLNRENTEAFF	TGCGCCAGCAGCCTCAACAGGGAGAACACTGAAGCTTTCTTT
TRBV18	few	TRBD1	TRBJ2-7	CASTGGLHEQYF	TGTGCCAGTACAGGGGGTCTGCACGAGCAGTACTTC
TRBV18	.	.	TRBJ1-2	CASSPPEGPYGYTF	TGTGCCAGCTCACCACCGGAGGGGCCCTATGGCTACACCTTC
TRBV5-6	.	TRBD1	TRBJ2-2	CASSSTGGGSRGLFF	TGTGCCAGCAGCTCGACAGGGGGCGGGTCTCGGGGGCTGTTTTTT
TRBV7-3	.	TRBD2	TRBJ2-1	CASSSGLAGGNEQFF	TGTGCCAGCAGCTCGGGACTAGCGGGAGGGAATGAGCAGTTCTTC
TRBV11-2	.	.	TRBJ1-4	CASSLGTVYEKLFF	TGTGCCAGCAGCTTAGGGACAGTCTATGAAAAACTGTTTTTT